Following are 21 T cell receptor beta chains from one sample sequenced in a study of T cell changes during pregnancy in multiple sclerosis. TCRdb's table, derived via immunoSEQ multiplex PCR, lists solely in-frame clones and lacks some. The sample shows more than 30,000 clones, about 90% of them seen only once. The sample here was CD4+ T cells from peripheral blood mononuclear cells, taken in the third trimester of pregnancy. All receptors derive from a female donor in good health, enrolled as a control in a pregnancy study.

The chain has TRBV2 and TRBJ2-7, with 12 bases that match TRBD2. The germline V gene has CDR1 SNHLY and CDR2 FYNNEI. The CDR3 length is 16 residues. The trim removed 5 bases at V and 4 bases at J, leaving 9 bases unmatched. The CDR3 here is CASSLKGLAGTYEQYF. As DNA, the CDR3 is TGTGCCAGCAGTCTAAAAGGACTAGCGGGAACATACGAGCAGTACTTC.

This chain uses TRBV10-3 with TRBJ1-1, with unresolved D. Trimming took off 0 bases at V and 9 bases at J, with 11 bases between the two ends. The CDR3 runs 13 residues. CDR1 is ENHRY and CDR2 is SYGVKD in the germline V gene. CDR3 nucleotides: TGTGCCATCAGTGAGTCCGGGGTGGCGCAAGCTTTCTTT. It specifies CAISESGVAQAFF.

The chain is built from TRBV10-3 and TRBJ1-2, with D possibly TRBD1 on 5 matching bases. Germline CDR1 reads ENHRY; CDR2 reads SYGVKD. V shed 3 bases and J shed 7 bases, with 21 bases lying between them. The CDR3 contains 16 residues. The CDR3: CAISDRQGPLAFGYTF. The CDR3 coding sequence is TGTGCCATCAGTGATAGGCAGGGCCCTCTCGCCTTTGGCTACACCTTC.

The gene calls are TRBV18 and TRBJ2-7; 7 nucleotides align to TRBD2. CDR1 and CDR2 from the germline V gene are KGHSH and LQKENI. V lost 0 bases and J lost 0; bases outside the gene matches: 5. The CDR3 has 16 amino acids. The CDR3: CASSPPVGGYSYEQYF. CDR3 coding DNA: TGTGCCAGCTCACCACCGGTCGGGGGGTACTCCTACGAGCAGTACTTC.

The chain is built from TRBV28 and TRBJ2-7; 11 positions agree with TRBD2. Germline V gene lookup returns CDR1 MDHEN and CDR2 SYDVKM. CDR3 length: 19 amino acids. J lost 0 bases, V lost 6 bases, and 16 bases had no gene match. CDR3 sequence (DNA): TGTGCCAGCAGACCTGGAGGGCTAGCGGGAGGTCGGAGCTCCTACGAGCAGTACTTC. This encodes CASRPGGLAGGRSSYEQYF.

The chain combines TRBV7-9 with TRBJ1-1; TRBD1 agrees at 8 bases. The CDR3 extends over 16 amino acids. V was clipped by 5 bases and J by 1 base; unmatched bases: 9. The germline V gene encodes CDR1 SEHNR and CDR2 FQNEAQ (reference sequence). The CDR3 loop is CASSLAFRGRNTEAFF. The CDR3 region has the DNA TGTGCCAGCAGCCTGGCTTTCAGGGGGCGGAACACTGAAGCTTTCTTT.

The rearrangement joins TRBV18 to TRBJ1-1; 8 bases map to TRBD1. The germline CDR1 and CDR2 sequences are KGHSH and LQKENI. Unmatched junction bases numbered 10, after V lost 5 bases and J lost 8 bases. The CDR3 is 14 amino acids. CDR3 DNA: TGTGCCAGCTCAAAGGGACAGGCCCAACTAGAAGCTTTCTTT. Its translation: CASSKGQAQLEAFF.

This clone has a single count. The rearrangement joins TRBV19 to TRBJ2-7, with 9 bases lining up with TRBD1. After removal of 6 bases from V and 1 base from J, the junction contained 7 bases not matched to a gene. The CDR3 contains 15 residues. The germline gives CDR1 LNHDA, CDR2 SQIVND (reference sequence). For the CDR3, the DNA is TGTGCCAGTAGGCCCGGGACAGGGTCTTCCTACGAGCAGTACTTC. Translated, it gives CASRPGTGSSYEQYF. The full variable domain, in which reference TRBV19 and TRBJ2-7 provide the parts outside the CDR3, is DGGITQSPKYLFRKEGQNVTLSCEQNLNHDAMYWYRQDPGQGLRLIYYSQIVNDFQKGDIAEGYSVSREKKESFPLTVTSAQKNPTAFYLCASRPGTGSSYEQYFGPGTRLTVT.

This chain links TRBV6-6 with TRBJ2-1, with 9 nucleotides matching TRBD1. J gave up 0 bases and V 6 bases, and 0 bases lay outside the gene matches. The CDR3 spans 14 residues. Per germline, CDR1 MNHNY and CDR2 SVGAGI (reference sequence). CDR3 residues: CASRGQGSYNEQFF. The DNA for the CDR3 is TGTGCCAGCAGGGGACAGGGCTCCTACAATGAGCAGTTCTTC.

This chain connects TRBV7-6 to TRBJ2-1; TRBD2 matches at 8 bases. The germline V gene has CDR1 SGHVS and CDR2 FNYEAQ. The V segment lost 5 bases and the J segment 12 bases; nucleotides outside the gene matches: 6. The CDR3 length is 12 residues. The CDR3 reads CASSPSGLAQFF. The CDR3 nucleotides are TGTGCCAGCAGCCCCTCCGGACTAGCGCAGTTCTTC.

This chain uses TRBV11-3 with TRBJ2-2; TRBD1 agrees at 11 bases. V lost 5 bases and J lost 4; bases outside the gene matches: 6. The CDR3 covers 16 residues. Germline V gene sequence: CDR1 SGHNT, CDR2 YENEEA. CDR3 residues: CASSPGQGASTGELFF. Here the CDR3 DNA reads TGTGCCAGCAGCCCCGGACAGGGGGCAAGCACCGGGGAGCTGTTTTTT.

The CDR3 protein is CASSQEGLNTEAFF. The CDR3 DNA sequence: TGTGCCAGCAGCCAGGAGGGATTGAACACTGAAGCTTTCTTT. This chain links TRBV13 with TRBJ1-1; D is uncertain. Trimming removed 5 bases at V and 0 bases at J, with 10 bases between. The CDR3 totals 14 residues. The germline V gene has CDR1 PRHDT and CDR2 FYEKMQ (reference sequence).

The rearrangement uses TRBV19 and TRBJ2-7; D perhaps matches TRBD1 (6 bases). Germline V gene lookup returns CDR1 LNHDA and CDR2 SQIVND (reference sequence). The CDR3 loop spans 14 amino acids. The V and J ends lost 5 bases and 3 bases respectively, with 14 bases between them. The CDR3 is CASSYNDRFYEQYF. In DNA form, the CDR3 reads TGTGCCAGTAGTTACAATGACAGGTTCTACGAGCAGTACTTC.

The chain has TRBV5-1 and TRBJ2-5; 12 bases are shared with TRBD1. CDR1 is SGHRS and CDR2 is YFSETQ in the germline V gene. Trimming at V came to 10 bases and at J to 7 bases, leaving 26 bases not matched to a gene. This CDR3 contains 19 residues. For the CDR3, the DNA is TGCGCCTGCACTTACCGGGACAGGGGGCAAGGGACCCCCACGGGGACCCAGTACTTC. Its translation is CACTYRDRGQGTPTGTQYF.

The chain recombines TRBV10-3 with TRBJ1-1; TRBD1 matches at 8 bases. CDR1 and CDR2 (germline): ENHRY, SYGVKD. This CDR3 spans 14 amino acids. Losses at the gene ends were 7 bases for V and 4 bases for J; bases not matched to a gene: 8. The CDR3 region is CAIKRTGLRTEAFF. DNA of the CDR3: TGTGCCATCAAACGGACAGGGCTCCGCACTGAAGCTTTCTTT.

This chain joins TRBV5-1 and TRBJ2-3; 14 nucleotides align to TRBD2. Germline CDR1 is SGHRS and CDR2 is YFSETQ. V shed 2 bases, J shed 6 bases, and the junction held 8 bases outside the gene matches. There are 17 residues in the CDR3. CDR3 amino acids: CASSFQTSGGASDTQYF. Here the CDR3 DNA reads TGCGCCAGCAGCTTCCAGACTAGCGGGGGGGCATCGGATACGCAGTATTTT.

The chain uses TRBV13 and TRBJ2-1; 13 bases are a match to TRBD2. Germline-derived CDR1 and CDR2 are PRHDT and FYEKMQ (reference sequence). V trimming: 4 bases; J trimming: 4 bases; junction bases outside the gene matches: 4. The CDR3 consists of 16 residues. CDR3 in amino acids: CASSSTSGGAYNEQFF. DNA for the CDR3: TGTGCCAGCAGCTCAACTAGCGGGGGGGCTTACAATGAGCAGTTCTTC. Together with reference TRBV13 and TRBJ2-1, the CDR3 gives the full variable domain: AAGVIQSPRHLIKEKRETATLKCYPIPRHDTVYWYQQGPGQDPQFLISFYEKMQSDKGSIPDRFSAQQFSDYHSELNMSSLELGDSALYFCASSSTSGGAYNEQFFGPGTRLTVL.

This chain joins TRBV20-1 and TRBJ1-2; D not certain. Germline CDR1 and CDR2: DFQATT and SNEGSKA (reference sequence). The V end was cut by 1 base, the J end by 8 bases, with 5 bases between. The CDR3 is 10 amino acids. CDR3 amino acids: CSARAGGYTF. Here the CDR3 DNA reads TGCAGTGCTAGAGCGGGAGGCTACACCTTC.

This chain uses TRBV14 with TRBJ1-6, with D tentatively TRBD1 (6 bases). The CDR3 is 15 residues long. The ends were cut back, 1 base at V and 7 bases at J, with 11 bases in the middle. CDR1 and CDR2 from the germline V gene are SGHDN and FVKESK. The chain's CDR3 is CASSQGQGKNSPLHF. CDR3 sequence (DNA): TGTGCCAGCAGCCAAGGGCAGGGGAAAAATTCACCCCTCCACTTT.

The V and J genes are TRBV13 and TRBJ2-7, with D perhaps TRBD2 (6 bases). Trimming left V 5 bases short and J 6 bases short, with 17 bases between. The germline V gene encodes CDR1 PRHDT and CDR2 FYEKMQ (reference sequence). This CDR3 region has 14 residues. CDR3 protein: CASSRRFGGIEQYF. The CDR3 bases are TGTGCCAGCAGCCGACGGTTTGGGGGGATCGAGCAGTACTTC.

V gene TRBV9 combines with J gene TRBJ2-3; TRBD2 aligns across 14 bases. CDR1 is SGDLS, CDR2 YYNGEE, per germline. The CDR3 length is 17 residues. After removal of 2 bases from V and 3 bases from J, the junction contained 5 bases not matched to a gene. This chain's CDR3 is CASSVGLAGAGTDTQYF. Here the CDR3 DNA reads TGTGCCAGCAGCGTGGGACTAGCGGGGGCGGGGACAGATACGCAGTATTTT. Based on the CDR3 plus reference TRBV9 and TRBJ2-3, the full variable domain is DSGVTQTPKHLITATGQRVTLRCSPRSGDLSVYWYQQSLDQGLQFLIQYYNGEERAKGNILERFSAQQFPDLHSELNLSSLELGDSALYFCASSVGLAGAGTDTQYFGPGTRLTVL.